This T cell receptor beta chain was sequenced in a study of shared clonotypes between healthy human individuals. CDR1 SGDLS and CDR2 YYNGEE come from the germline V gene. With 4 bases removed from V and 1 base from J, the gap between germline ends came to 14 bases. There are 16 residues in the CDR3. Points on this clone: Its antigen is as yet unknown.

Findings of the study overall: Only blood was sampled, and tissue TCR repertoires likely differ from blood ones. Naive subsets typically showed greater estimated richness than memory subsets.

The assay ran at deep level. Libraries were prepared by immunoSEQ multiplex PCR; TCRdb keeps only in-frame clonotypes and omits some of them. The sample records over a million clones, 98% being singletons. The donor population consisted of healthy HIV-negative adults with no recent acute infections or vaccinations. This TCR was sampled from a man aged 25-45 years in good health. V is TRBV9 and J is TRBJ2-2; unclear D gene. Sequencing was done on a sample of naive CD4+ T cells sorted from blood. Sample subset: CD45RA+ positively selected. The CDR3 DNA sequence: TGTGCCAGCAGCCTAACGGCGAGTCGGAACACCGGGGAGCTGTTTTTT. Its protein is CASSLTASRNTGELFF.